One sample yielded the 31 T cell receptor beta chains listed below, sequenced in a study of blood T cell repertoires in COVID-19. TCRdb's copy holds only in-frame clones and misses some; the assay was immunoSEQ multiplex PCR. The sample holds nearly 350,000 clones; more than 75% are singletons and the top ten take approximately 1%. What was sequenced was PBMCs or T cells enriched from blood (not recorded which). These receptors all stem from a woman aged 25 to 45 who had recovered from COVID-19.

This chain links TRBV2 with TRBJ2-1, with 10 bases that match TRBD2. The germline V gene has CDR1 SNHLY and CDR2 FYNNEI. V lost 3 bases, J lost 7 bases, and 9 bases stayed unmatched. The length of the CDR3 is 16 residues. This chain's CDR3 is CASSDISGGAVNEQFF. CDR3 in DNA: TGTGCCAGCAGTGACATCAGCGGGGGGGCCGTAAATGAGCAGTTCTTC.

The chain is built from TRBV6-5 and TRBJ1-2, with TRBD1 matching 9 bases. The CDR3 is 14 amino acids. V was pared by 2 bases and J by 4 bases, with 2 bases of the junction left unmatched. Germline V gives CDR1 MNHEY, CDR2 SVGAGI. CDR3 protein: CASSYRDRVYGYTF. The CDR3 nucleotides are TGTGCCAGCAGTTACCGGGACAGGGTCTATGGCTACACCTTC.

The chain is built from TRBV7-8 and TRBJ1-1, with 10 bases that match TRBD1. Germline V CDR1 and CDR2: SGHVS, FQNEAQ. With V trimmed by 2 bases and J by 5 bases, 8 bases remained unmatched. This CDR3 spans 16 amino acids. The CDR3, as DNA: TGTGCCAGCAGCTTAAAGTCGGGACAGGGGAGAACTGAAGCTTTCTTT. Its translation is CASSLKSGQGRTEAFF.

V and J are TRBV28 and TRBJ1-1, with TRBD1 matching 8 bases. CDR1 and CDR2 from the germline V gene are MDHEN and SYDVKM. There are 14 residues in the CDR3. After removal of 6 bases from V and 5 bases from J, the junction contained 8 bases not matched to a gene. The CDR3 protein is CASRTGTGRTEAFF. The DNA of the CDR3 is TGTGCCAGCAGGACCGGGACAGGTCGGACTGAAGCTTTCTTT.

The sample holds one count of this clone. The chain's CDR3 is CASRSRRSLHTGELFF. The CDR3 nucleotides are TGTGCCAGTAGATCCCGGAGGTCCCTCCACACCGGGGAGCTGTTTTTT. The chain is built from TRBV19 and TRBJ2-2, with a tentative D call TRBD2 (5 bases). Germline-derived CDR1 and CDR2 are LNHDA and SQIVND (reference sequence). The V end was cut by 6 bases, the J end by 3 bases, with 17 bases between. CDR3 size: 16 residues.

CDR3 nucleotide sequence: TGTGCCAGCACCAGCCGCGGGACAGGGGGCTTTGGCTACACCTTC. Translation: CASTSRGTGGFGYTF. The chain carries TRBV28 and TRBJ1-2, with 12 bases lining up with TRBD1. Germline V CDR1 and CDR2: MDHEN, SYDVKM. The CDR3 has 15 amino acids. The V segment lost 7 bases and the J segment 7 bases; nucleotides outside the gene matches: 10.

This rearrangement joins TRBV2 to TRBJ1-6, with a weak D call TRBD1 (5 bases). The CDR3 loop spans 12 amino acids. Germline V gene data show CDR1 as SNHLY and CDR2 as FYNNEI. V lost 6 bases and J lost 10, with 10 bases in between. The CDR3 region is CASRAGLSPLHF. The CDR3, as DNA: TGTGCCAGCAGGGCGGGGCTCTCACCCCTCCACTTT.

V is TRBV6-2 or TRBV6-3 and J is TRBJ2-7; D possibly corresponds to TRBD2 (5 bases). The CDR3 spans 15 residues. Deletions cut 6 bases from V and 3 bases from J, with 18 bases between. Germline V gene sequence: CDR1 MNHEY, CDR2 SVGEGT. Here the CDR3 DNA reads TGTGCCAGCAGCCAACCCCCGGGTCGGGACTACGAGCAGTACTTC. Amino acid sequence: CASSQPPGRDYEQYF.

This chain uses TRBV28 with TRBJ2-7; 7 positions agree with TRBD2. Trimming cost V 5 bases and J 2 bases; bases outside gene matches: 9. CDR3 size: 15 residues. CDR1 is MDHEN and CDR2 is SYDVKM in the germline V gene. CDR3 loop: CASSRSGGGTYEQYF. The CDR3 nucleotides are TGTGCCAGCAGTCGTTCGGGGGGTGGGACCTACGAGCAGTACTTC.

V is TRBV2 and J is TRBJ2-3, with 12 bases that match TRBD2. V lost 8 bases and J lost 3; bases outside the gene matches: 3. The germline V gene has CDR1 SNHLY and CDR2 FYNNEI. There are 14 residues in the CDR3. CDR3 amino acids: CASGLAGTTDTQYF. In DNA, the CDR3 is TGTGCCAGCGGACTAGCGGGGACGACAGATACGCAGTATTTT.

V gene TRBV6-5 combines with J gene TRBJ1-6, with 7 bases that match TRBD1. Losses at the gene ends were 6 bases for V and 10 bases for J; bases not matched to a gene: 12. CDR1 is MNHEY and CDR2 is SVGAGI in the germline V gene. This CDR3 contains 15 residues. The CDR3 loop reads CASRGMDRMESPLHF. In nucleotides, the CDR3 is TGTGCCAGCAGGGGGATGGACAGGATGGAGTCACCCCTCCACTTT.

The rearrangement links TRBV20-1 to TRBJ1-4; 8 positions match TRBD1. V shed 5 bases, J shed 14 bases, and the junction held 7 bases outside the gene matches. The CDR3 totals 11 residues. CDR1 is DFQATT, CDR2 SNEGSKA, per germline (reference sequence). In nucleotides, the CDR3 is TGCAGTGCTCCGGACAGGGAAAGGCTGTTTTTT. Translated, it gives CSAPDRERLFF.

The chain joins TRBV5-1 to TRBJ2-5, with TRBD2 matching over 8 bases. The V gene end was trimmed by 2 bases and the J gene end by 1 base; junction bases not matched to a gene: 7. This CDR3 is 16 amino acids long. Germline V gene sequence: CDR1 SGHRS, CDR2 YFSETQ. DNA for the CDR3: TGCGCCAGCAGCTTAAACCCCGGGACTAGCCAAGAGACCCAGTACTTC. Its protein is CASSLNPGTSQETQYF. The full variable domain, completed using reference TRBV5-1 and TRBJ2-5, is KAGVTQTPRYLIKTRGQQVTLSCSPISGHRSVSWYQQTPGQGLQFLFEYFSETQRNKGNFPGRFSGRQFSNSRSEMNVSTLELGDSALYLCASSLNPGTSQETQYFGPGTRLLVL.

This chain uses TRBV20-1 with TRBJ1-1, with D perhaps TRBD1 (5 bases). This CDR3 contains 10 residues. Germline CDR1 reads DFQATT; CDR2 reads SNEGSKA (reference sequence). V was clipped by 7 bases and J by 11 bases, with 14 bases between them. The CDR3 nucleotides read TGCAGTGTTCAGGGAGGCGAGGCTTTCTTT. Translating it yields CSVQGGEAFF.

This chain uses TRBV30 with TRBJ1-1; 7 positions agree with TRBD1. Per germline, CDR1 GTSNPN and CDR2 SVGIG (reference sequence). V trimming: 2 bases; J trimming: 0 bases; junction bases outside the gene matches: 6. The CDR3 length is 15 residues. CDR3 nucleotide sequence: TGTGCCTGGAGTCCTGCTGGGACAGTGAACACTGAAGCTTTCTTT. It yields the protein CAWSPAGTVNTEAFF.

The chain joins TRBV10-3 to TRBJ1-1; no clear D. This CDR3 spans 14 amino acids. Germline CDR1 and CDR2: ENHRY and SYGVKD. Trimming stripped 3 bases from V and 4 bases from J, with 12 bases between. CDR3 in DNA: TGTGCCATCAGTGAAGGCGAGGTCGTCACTGAAGCTTTCTTT. This sequence encodes CAISEGEVVTEAFF.

CDR3: CASSPGAADTQYF. The CDR3 DNA follows: TGTGCCAGCTCACCAGGGGCCGCAGATACGCAGTATTTT. The gene calls are TRBV18 and TRBJ2-3, with D maybe TRBD1 (5 bases). The germline V and J ends were trimmed by 2 bases and 4 bases, with 7 bases remaining between them. The germline gives CDR1 KGHSH, CDR2 LQKENI. The CDR3 extends over 13 amino acids.

The chain employs TRBV5-1 and TRBJ1-1; 9 nucleotides match TRBD1. J lost 4 bases, V lost 0 bases, and 7 bases had no gene match. CDR1 and CDR2 from the germline V gene are SGHRS and YFSETQ. The CDR3 has 16 amino acids. The CDR3 reads CASSLGDRVRGTEAFF. The CDR3 DNA reads as TGCGCCAGCAGCTTGGGGGACAGGGTTCGAGGCACTGAAGCTTTCTTT.

This clone was found once. V and J are TRBV6-2 or TRBV6-3 and TRBJ1-1, with D possibly being TRBD1 (6 bases). CDR3 length equals 16 residues. Germline CDR1 reads MNHEY; CDR2 reads SVGEGT. Between the trimmed V and J ends, which lost 4 bases and 2 bases, there was a span of 17 bases. The CDR3 DNA is TGTGCCAGCAGTTTTCATACAGGGTTTCGAAACACTGAAGCTTTCTTT. It specifies CASSFHTGFRNTEAFF.

The J gene is TRBJ1-3, the V gene TRBV6-5, with D possibly TRBD1 on 5 matching bases. The CDR3 contains 15 residues. Trimming took 3 bases from V and 2 from J, leaving 11 bases between them. Germline CDR1 is MNHEY and CDR2 is SVGAGI. CDR3 DNA sequence: TGTGCCAGCAGTTATTACCCGGGGGCTGGAAACACCATATATTTT. Protein sequence: CASSYYPGAGNTIYF.

This clone has just a few counts. The V gene is TRBV5-1, the J gene TRBJ2-5; D is unresolved. Germline loops: CDR1 SGHRS, CDR2 YFSETQ. The V gene lost 0 bases and the J gene lost 4 bases, with 10 bases spanning the gap. The CDR3 is 14 residues long. The CDR3 nucleotides read TGCGCCAGCAGCTTGGGGGCGAGAAGAGAGACCCAGTACTTC. It yields the protein CASSLGARRETQYF.

The chain couples TRBV30 to TRBJ2-7; TRBD1 aligns across 7 bases. The V and J ends lost 3 bases and 3 bases, in that order; junction bases with no gene match: 5. From germline, CDR1 is GTSNPN and CDR2 SVGIG (reference sequence). The CDR3 covers 13 residues. The CDR3 coding sequence is TGTGCCTGGAGGGGGGACAGTGACTACGAGCAGTACTTC. Translated: CAWRGDSDYEQYF.

The chain combines TRBV7-2 with TRBJ2-1, with D possibly TRBD1 on 6 matching bases. Germline-derived CDR1 and CDR2 are SGHTA and FQGNSA. V was clipped by 5 bases and J by 5 bases, with 13 bases between them. The CDR3 covers 14 residues. The CDR3 loop is CASSTTRDNNEQFF. The CDR3 DNA is TGTGCCAGCAGCACCACTAGGGACAACAATGAGCAGTTCTTC.

The CDR3 coding sequence is TGTGCCAGCAGTGCCCTCACAGGGGGATACACCGGGGAGCTGTTTTTT. Its translation: CASSALTGGYTGELFF. The chain links TRBV6-1 to TRBJ2-2, with 8 bases identical to TRBD1. Germline CDR1 is MNHNS and CDR2 is SASEGT. The CDR3 covers 16 residues. V lost 4 bases, J lost 3 bases, and 7 bases stayed unmatched.

V usage is TRBV13 and J usage is TRBJ2-5; 9 nucleotides agree with TRBD2. From germline, CDR1 is PRHDT and CDR2 FYEKMQ (reference sequence). The V gene end was trimmed by 1 base and the J gene end by 5 bases; junction bases not matched to a gene: 8. There are 16 residues in the CDR3. The CDR3 coding sequence is TGTGCCAGCAGCTTAGAAGGCGGGGGGGCCTGGGAGACCCAGTACTTC. It specifies CASSLEGGGAWETQYF.

This clone has more than one count but fewer than ten. Written as DNA, the CDR3 is TGTGCCAGCAGCGTGGGACAGGATAATTCACCCCTCCACTTT. It codes for CASSVGQDNSPLHF. This chain links TRBV7-2 with TRBJ1-6; TRBD1 aligns across 8 bases. The ends lost 5 bases at V and 5 bases at J; junction bases unmatched: 2. The CDR3 contains 14 residues. Germline V gene data show CDR1 as SGHTA and CDR2 as FQGNSA. Filled out from reference TRBV7-2 and TRBJ1-6, the complete variable domain reads GAGVSQSPSNKVTEKGKDVELRCDPISGHTALYWYRQSLGQGLEFLIYFQGNSAPDKSGLPSDRFSAERTGGSVSTLTIQRTQQEDSAVYLCASSVGQDNSPLHFGNGTRLTVT.

DNA of the CDR3: TGTGCCTGGAGTGTGAACAGGGCAAACTATGGCTACACCTTC. This sequence encodes CAWSVNRANYGYTF. The gene calls are TRBV30 and TRBJ1-2; TRBD1 is a possible D gene (6 bases). Germline V lookup: CDR1 GTSNPN, CDR2 SVGIG (reference sequence). The CDR3 is 14 amino acids. Trimming cost V 0 bases and J 2 bases, with 10 bases left between them. The variable domain in full, completed from reference TRBV30 and TRBJ1-2, reads SQTIHQWPATLVQPVGSPLSLECTVEGTSNPNLYWYRQAAGRGLQLLFYSVGIGQISSEVPQNLSASRPQDRQFILSSKKLLLSDSGFYLCAWSVNRANYGYTFGSGTRLTVV.

This clone appeared once. V is TRBV5-3 and J is TRBJ1-6; 10 bases are shared with TRBD1. TRBV5-3 is given ORF status, its function remaining uncertain. The CDR3 has 18 amino acids. The V and J ends lost 4 bases and 1 base, in that order; junction bases with no gene match: 8. CDR3 in DNA: TGTGCCAGAAGCCGGGACAGGGGATTGCAATCCTATAATTCACCCCTCCACTTT. This codes for CARSRDRGLQSYNSPLHF.

The chain combines TRBV27 with TRBJ1-1; D unresolved. Germline CDR1 reads MNHEY; CDR2 reads SMNVEV (reference sequence). V was clipped by 6 bases and J by 0 bases, with 11 bases between them. The CDR3 totals 14 residues. The CDR3 reads CASSRTALNTEAFF. In DNA, the CDR3 is TGTGCCAGCAGCAGGACTGCTCTGAACACTGAAGCTTTCTTT.

The rearrangement joins TRBV7-8 to TRBJ2-5; 11 nucleotides agree with TRBD2. The CDR3 contains 15 residues. Trimming cost V 9 bases and J 5 bases; bases outside gene matches: 11. Germline V lookup: CDR1 SGHVS, CDR2 FQNEAQ. The CDR3 sequence: CASSTSGASVETQYF. CDR3 in DNA: TGTGCCAGTTCGACTAGCGGGGCCTCAGTTGAGACCCAGTACTTC.

This clone showed up just once. This chain uses TRBV19 with TRBJ1-5, with TRBD1 matching over 8 bases. V lost 6 bases to trimming and J lost 9 bases; unmatched junction nucleotides: 16. CDR3 length: 16 residues. From germline, CDR1 is LNHDA and CDR2 SQIVND (reference sequence). Here the CDR3 DNA reads TGTGCCAGTAGAGTAGGATCGGACAGGGCTCGTACGCCCCAGCATTTT. Translated, it gives CASRVGSDRARTPQHF.